These 29 T cell receptor beta chains were all obtained from the same sample, sequenced in a study of cytomegalovirus exposure and HLA in healthy donors. Researchers ran the PCR with 60 Vbeta and 13 Jbeta primers. This table comes from immunoSEQ multiplex PCR, and its TCRdb copy is limited to in-frame clones, with some not included. This repertoire shows about 140,000 clones, roughly 80% found once; its top ten account for around 4.5%. Sequenced input: PBMCs. The receptors were gathered from a middle-aged woman in good health and CMV-seropositive.

This chain connects TRBV27 to TRBJ2-5, with D possibly TRBD2 on 6 matching bases. The V end lost 5 bases, the J end lost 11 bases, and 12 bases lay between the germline ends. CDR3 length: 11 residues. Germline CDR1 and CDR2: MNHEY and SMNVEV (reference sequence). CDR3 loop: CASSPRLEQYF. DNA of the CDR3: TGTGCCAGCAGTCCCCGACTAGAGCAGTACTTC.

The chain joins TRBV6-1 to TRBJ2-1, with a weak D call TRBD1 (5 bases). V was shortened by 6 bases and J by 2 bases, with 11 bases between the two germline ends. Germline V gene data show CDR1 as MNHNS and CDR2 as SASEGT. There are 14 residues in the CDR3. The CDR3 DNA is TGTGCCAGCAGGGGGCAGGGTACCTACAATGAGCAGTTCTTC. Translation: CASRGQGTYNEQFF.

This chain connects TRBV7-2 to TRBJ1-2, with D perhaps TRBD1 (6 bases). This CDR3 is built from 15 residues. The germline V and J ends were trimmed by 1 base and 5 bases, with 14 bases remaining between them. Germline values: CDR1 SGHTA, CDR2 FQGNSA. The CDR3 protein is CASSLVQGPTYGYTF. The CDR3 region has the DNA TGTGCCAGCAGCTTAGTTCAGGGGCCAACGTATGGCTACACCTTC.

The chain uses TRBV9 and TRBJ2-1, with D possibly being TRBD2 (6 bases). Deletions cut 4 bases from V and 4 bases from J, with 24 bases between. Germline CDR1 SGDLS, CDR2 YYNGEE. CDR3 length: 18 residues. The DNA of the CDR3 is TGTGCCAGCAGCACCCTTCCTAGCGCACGAACCGGGTACAATGAGCAGTTCTTC. It is translated as CASSTLPSARTGYNEQFF.

Details on this clone: An end of the junction does not agree with germline; a read error may underlie this. The genes are TRBV4-1 and TRBJ2-1, with D perhaps TRBD2 (5 bases). The CDR3 totals 14 residues. The germline gives CDR1 MGHRA, CDR2 YSYEKL. CDR3 amino acids: CASSQDKLGGERFF. CDR3 DNA sequence: TGCGCCAGCAGCCAAGATAAACTAGGAGGTGAGCGGTTCTTC.

The chain recombines TRBV21-1 with TRBJ2-1; the table's D call TRBD2 went unverified against the DNA. TRBV21-1 is a recognized pseudogene. The CDR3 totals 16 residues. The CDR3 nucleotides read TGTGCCAGCAGCAACGGGACTAGAATGATGTCAAATGAGCAGTTCTTC. Its protein product is CASSNGTRMMSNEQFF.

The chain uses TRBV5-5 and TRBJ1-1; possibly TRBD1 for D (5 bases). From germline, CDR1 is SGHKS and CDR2 YYEKEE (reference sequence). Trimming stripped 4 bases from V and 3 bases from J, with 22 bases between. The length of the CDR3 is 17 residues. The CDR3 DNA is TGTGCCAGCAGCCATACATACGACAGATTCAAGGACACTGAAGCTTTCTTT. It specifies CASSHTYDRFKDTEAFF.

The gene calls are TRBV7-2 and TRBJ1-1; TRBD1 matches at 7 bases. V shed 6 bases, J shed 2 bases, and the junction held 3 bases outside the gene matches. Germline V gene data show CDR1 as SGHTA and CDR2 as FQGNSA. The CDR3 contains 13 residues. CDR3 residues: CASRRQGNTEAFF. CDR3 DNA sequence: TGTGCCAGCAGGCGACAGGGAAACACTGAAGCTTTCTTT.

V usage is TRBV27 and J usage is TRBJ2-7, with a weak D call TRBD2 (5 bases). Germline loops: CDR1 MNHEY, CDR2 SMNVEV (reference sequence). Trimming cost V 2 bases and J 2 bases, with 13 bases left between them. The CDR3 sequence is 15 residues long. The CDR3 sequence is CASSLVVSATYEQYF. The CDR3 region has the DNA TGTGCCAGCAGTTTAGTGGTTAGCGCGACCTACGAGCAGTACTTC.

The gene calls are TRBV4-2 and TRBJ1-5, with TRBD1 identical over 7 bases. Germline V lookup: CDR1 LGHNA, CDR2 YNFKEQ. The CDR3 is 17 amino acids. V was clipped by 5 bases and J by 5 bases; unmatched bases: 15. CDR3 amino acids: CASSLGKTGAAYQPQHF. Written as DNA, the CDR3 is TGTGCCAGCAGCTTAGGAAAAACAGGGGCCGCTTATCAGCCCCAGCATTTT.

The V call is TRBV7-9, the J call TRBJ2-7; TRBD2 matches at 9 bases. The CDR3 is 15 amino acids. Losses at the gene ends were 2 bases for V and 3 bases for J; bases not matched to a gene: 5. Germline loops: CDR1 SEHNR, CDR2 FQNEAQ (reference sequence). Here the CDR3 reads CASSLTGGRGYEQYF. As DNA, the CDR3 is TGTGCCAGCAGCTTAACGGGCGGGAGGGGCTACGAGCAGTACTTC.

This clone was seen a single time. This rearrangement joins TRBV4-2 to TRBJ1-3, with 7 bases that match TRBD1. The CDR3 consists of 16 residues. V lost 0 bases, J lost 0 bases, and 2 bases stayed unmatched. CDR1 and CDR2 (germline): LGHNA, YNFKEQ. This chain's CDR3 is CASSQDNRGSGNTIYF. CDR3 sequence (DNA): TGTGCCAGCAGCCAAGATAACAGGGGCTCTGGAAACACCATATATTTT.

The rearrangement links TRBV2 to TRBJ1-1, with 8 nucleotides matching TRBD1. J lost 1 base, V lost 9 bases, and 7 bases had no gene match. CDR1 is SNHLY and CDR2 is FYNNEI in the germline V gene. The CDR3 extends over 14 amino acids. CDR3 loop: CASRRTGPNTEAFF. CDR3 bases: TGTGCCAGTAGAAGGACAGGGCCGAACACTGAAGCTTTCTTT.

J is TRBJ1-2 and V is TRBV28; 8 bases match TRBD1. In germline, CDR1 is MDHEN, CDR2 SYDVKM. The CDR3 consists of 16 residues. V shed 3 bases and J 4 bases; nucleotides not matched to a gene: 10. CDR3 residues: CASSFSDRVPTYGYTF. The CDR3 DNA follows: TGTGCCAGCAGTTTTTCGGACAGGGTCCCTACCTATGGCTACACCTTC.

The V and J genes are TRBV5-1 and TRBJ2-3; 10 nucleotides agree with TRBD2. The CDR3 is made up of 17 amino acids. The V segment lost 1 base and the J segment 2 bases; nucleotides outside the gene matches: 7. CDR1 is SGHRS, CDR2 YFSETQ, per germline. CDR3: CASSLTASGRITDTQYF. In nucleotides, the CDR3 is TGCGCCAGCAGCTTGACGGCTAGCGGGAGAATCACAGATACGCAGTATTTT.

The V gene is TRBV30, the J gene TRBJ1-6; D is possibly TRBD1 (5 bases). CDR1 is GTSNPN and CDR2 is SVGIG in the germline V gene (reference sequence). The ends were cut back, 3 bases at V and 4 bases at J, with 16 bases in the middle. CDR3 size: 16 residues. Here the CDR3 reads CAWRDGEGIYNSPLHF. In DNA form, the CDR3 reads TGTGCCTGGAGGGACGGGGAGGGGATTTATAATTCACCCCTCCACTTT.

Details on this clone: Other DNA sequences in this sample translate to the same CDR3. The rearrangement joins TRBV29-1 to TRBJ1-2, with D unresolved. CDR1 and CDR2 (germline): SQVTM, ANQGSEA. The CDR3 is made up of 10 amino acids. V lost 3 bases and J lost 6, with 5 bases in between. CDR3 coding DNA: TGCAGCGTTGACAGCGATGGCTACACCTTC. The encoded protein is CSVDSDGYTF.

This clone was seen just once. The chain has TRBV5-1 and TRBJ2-7; possibly TRBD1 for D (6 bases). Germline lookup yields CDR1 SGHRS and CDR2 YFSETQ. V dropped 3 bases and J dropped 3 bases, with 7 bases sitting between them. The CDR3 is 12 residues long. The CDR3 DNA reads as TGCGCCAGCAGCTGGGACAACTACGAGCAGTACTTC. Translation: CASSWDNYEQYF.

V is TRBV5-6 and J is TRBJ1-5, with 7 nucleotides matching TRBD1. Germline V gene lookup returns CDR1 SGHDT and CDR2 YYEEEE. The V segment lost 0 bases and the J segment 1 base; nucleotides outside the gene matches: 4. The length of the CDR3 is 16 residues. The CDR3, as DNA: TGTGCCAGCAGCTTGGCAAGGGGACAGAGCAATCAGCCCCAGCATTTT. Translated, it gives CASSLARGQSNQPQHF.

This chain connects TRBV6-1 to TRBJ2-1, with 7 bases that match TRBD2. Unmatched junction bases numbered 3, after V lost 6 bases and J lost 7 bases. This CDR3 region has 12 residues. The V gene's germline CDR1 is MNHNS and CDR2 SASEGT. CDR3 DNA sequence: TGTGCCAGCAGGTCAGCGGGGAATGAGCAGTTCTTC. Amino acids: CASRSAGNEQFF.

The CDR3 sequence: CASRTGDLRQDTQYF. The CDR3 nucleotides are TGTGCCAGTCGAACAGGGGACTTGAGGCAAGATACGCAGTATTTT. V and J are TRBV19 and TRBJ2-3; D perhaps matches TRBD1 (7 bases). Germline V gives CDR1 LNHDA, CDR2 SQIVND (reference sequence). Trimming pared 8 bases from V and 5 bases from J, leaving 20 bases between. The CDR3 has 15 residues. The variable domain in full, completed from reference TRBV19 and TRBJ2-3, reads DGGITQSPKYLFRKEGQNVTLSCEQNLNHDAMYWYRQDPGQGLRLIYYSQIVNDFQKGDIAEGYSVSREKKESFPLTVTSAQKNPTAFYLCASRTGDLRQDTQYFGPGTRLTVL.

This clone was counted only a few times. This chain uses TRBV7-2 with TRBJ2-7; possible D gene TRBD1, 5 bases. Germline V lookup: CDR1 SGHTA, CDR2 FQGNSA. There are 14 residues in the CDR3. Trimming removed 5 bases from V and 3 bases from J, with 14 bases in between. The CDR3 DNA reads TGTGCCAGCAGCGGAGATCAGGGCTTCTACGAGCAGTACTTC. This gives the protein CASSGDQGFYEQYF.

This chain uses TRBV15 with TRBJ2-3, with D tentatively TRBD2 (5 bases). V lost 1 base and J 2 bases, leaving 13 bases between the germline ends. The CDR3 sequence is 16 residues long. Germline V gene lookup returns CDR1 LNHNV and CDR2 YYDKDF (reference sequence). The CDR3 nucleotides are TGTGCCACCAGCAGAGTCCCTTCGGACTTCACAGATACGCAGTATTTT. Protein product: CATSRVPSDFTDTQYF.

V and J are TRBV5-4 and TRBJ2-1; a possible D gene is TRBD2 (6 bases). Germline V CDR1 and CDR2: SGHNT, YYREEE (reference sequence). V lost 5 bases to trimming and J lost 7 bases, with 7 bases between them. This CDR3 has 11 residues. CDR3 DNA: TGTGCCAGCAGTGGGGGGAATGAGCAGTTCTTC. This translates into CASSGGNEQFF. The entire variable domain, with the rest obtained from reference TRBV5-4 and TRBJ2-1, is as follows: ETGVTQSPTHLIKTRGQQVTLRCSSQSGHNTVSWYQQALGQGPQFIFQYYREEENGRGNFPPRFSGLQFPNYSSELNVNALELDDSALYLCASSGGNEQFFGPGTRLTVL.

The rearrangement uses TRBV12-5 and TRBJ2-2; 8 positions match TRBD1. Germline-derived CDR1 and CDR2 are LGHNT and FRNRAP. CDR3 length equals 16 residues. V was pared by 6 bases and J by 5 bases, with 11 bases of the junction left unmatched. The CDR3 bases are TGTGCTAGTGGACCCGGACAGGGTAGTTGGACCGGGGAGCTGTTTTTT. This gives the protein CASGPGQGSWTGELFF.

V is TRBV30 and J is TRBJ2-1; tentatively, D is TRBD2 (5 bases). V was cut by 4 bases and J by 1 base, with 11 bases left in between. The CDR3 extends over 14 amino acids. Germline CDR1 GTSNPN, CDR2 SVGIG (reference sequence). In DNA form, the CDR3 reads TGTGCCTGGACTCCTACGGGATCCTACAATGAGCAGTTCTTC. It specifies CAWTPTGSYNEQFF.

The genes are TRBV6-6 and TRBJ1-2; possible D gene TRBD1, 5 bases. This CDR3 has 15 amino acids. V lost 6 bases and J lost 6, with 20 bases in between. The germline V gene encodes CDR1 MNHNY and CDR2 SVGAGI (reference sequence). CDR3 nucleotide sequence: TGTGCCAGCAGAGAGCAAAACCAGGGAGGGGATGGCTACACCTTC. This codes for CASREQNQGGDGYTF.

Remarks on this clone: Sequence at one end of the junction differs from germline and may be a read error. This chain uses TRBV6-1 with TRBJ2-3, with 9 bases fitting TRBD2. CDR1 MNHNS and CDR2 SASEGT come from the germline V gene. This CDR3 region has 14 residues. The CDR3 DNA reads TGTGCCACCCTGAGCGGGACTAGCAGAGATACGCAGTATTTT. The encoded protein is CATLSGTSRDTQYF.

The V call is TRBV19, the J call TRBJ2-6, with 8 bases lining up with TRBD1. This CDR3 region has 17 residues. From germline, CDR1 is LNHDA and CDR2 SQIVND (reference sequence). The V gene end was trimmed by 5 bases and the J gene end by 0 bases; junction bases not matched to a gene: 6. CDR3 loop: CASSSGQGNSGANVLTF. In DNA, the CDR3 is TGTGCCAGTAGTTCCGGACAGGGTAACTCTGGGGCCAACGTCCTGACTTTC.